The T cell receptor beta chain under discussion was sequenced for a study of T cell repertoires in cytomegalovirus infection. Study results and limitations: There were HLA-C-restricted CMV-specific TCR beta clonotypes dominating the ex vivo response.

This clonotype was detected a few times. Its antigen is not known. TCRdb reanalysed the reads using MiXCR and keeps one entry per CDR3 protein. This table has 290,000 or so distinct CDR3 sequences, roughly 23% appearing once. The V end was cut by 5 bases, the J end by 4 bases, with 21 bases between. CDR3 size: 17 residues. Germline-derived CDR1 and CDR2 are MNHEY and SMNVEV (reference sequence). The sequencing input was PBMCs. This chain joins TRBV27 and TRBJ1-5, with a tentative D call TRBD1 (6 bases). The clonotype was recovered from a human donor in good health (CMV status not recorded). Some clones in this sample may be carry-over from other donors' samples. CDR3 coding DNA: TGTGCCAGCAGTAAGGCCGGGACACCCGAATCGAATCAGCCCCAGCATTTT. Its protein is CASSKAGTPESNQPQHF.